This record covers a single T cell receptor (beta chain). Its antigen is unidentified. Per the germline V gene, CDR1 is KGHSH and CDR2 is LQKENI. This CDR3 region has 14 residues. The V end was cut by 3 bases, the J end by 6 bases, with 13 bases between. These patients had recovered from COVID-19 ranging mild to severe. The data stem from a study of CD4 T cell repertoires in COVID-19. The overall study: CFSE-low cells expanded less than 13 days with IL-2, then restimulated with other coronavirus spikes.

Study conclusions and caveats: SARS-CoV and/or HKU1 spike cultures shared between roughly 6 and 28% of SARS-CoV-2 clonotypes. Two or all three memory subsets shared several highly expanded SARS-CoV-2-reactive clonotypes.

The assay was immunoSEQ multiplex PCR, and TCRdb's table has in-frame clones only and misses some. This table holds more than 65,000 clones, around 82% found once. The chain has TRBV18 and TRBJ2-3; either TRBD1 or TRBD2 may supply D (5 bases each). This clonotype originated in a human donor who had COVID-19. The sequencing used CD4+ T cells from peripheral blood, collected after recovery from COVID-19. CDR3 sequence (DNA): TGTGCCAGCTCACCCGGGACGGCGAGGGATACGCAGTATTTT. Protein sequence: CASSPGTARDTQYF.